The 14 T cell receptor beta chains below come from one sample, sequenced in a study of neoadjuvant anti-PD-1 for oral cavity cancer. Libraries were prepared by immunoSEQ multiplex PCR; TCRdb keeps only in-frame clonotypes and omits some of them. The table lists 17,000 or so clones, around three fifths of them singletons. The sample was PBMCs, taken before nivolumab (anti-PD-1) treatment. The source is a person between 40 and 85 years old with oral cavity squamous cell carcinoma.

The chain combines TRBV6-1 with TRBJ1-4, with D possibly TRBD1 on 5 matching bases. CDR1 MNHNS and CDR2 SASEGT come from the germline V gene. V lost 6 bases and J 3 bases, leaving 11 bases between the germline ends. The CDR3 totals 14 residues. The CDR3 here is CASRTVFPNEKLFF. The CDR3 coding sequence is TGTGCCAGCAGGACAGTTTTTCCTAATGAAAAACTGTTTTTT.

This clone has just a few counts. This chain joins TRBV9 and TRBJ2-7; 10 bases are shared with TRBD2. This CDR3 has 15 amino acids. V was pared by 0 bases and J by 2 bases, with 2 bases of the junction left unmatched. Germline CDR1 reads SGDLS; CDR2 reads YYNGEE. CDR3 loop: CASSVGSGGTYEQYF. CDR3 DNA: TGTGCCAGCAGCGTAGGTAGCGGGGGGACCTACGAGCAGTACTTC.

The chain links TRBV6-1 to TRBJ2-4, with D tentatively TRBD1 (5 bases). Deletions cut 0 bases from V and 7 bases from J, with 13 bases between. Germline values: CDR1 MNHNS, CDR2 SASEGT. The CDR3 runs to 15 residues. CDR3 DNA: TGTGCCAGCAGTGAAGCATCCCAGGGTAGGAACATTCAGTACTTC. Translating gives CASSEASQGRNIQYF.

The V call is TRBV6-1, the J call TRBJ2-1; possibly TRBD1 or TRBD2 for D (7 bases each). The germline CDR1 and CDR2 sequences are MNHNS and SASEGT. The CDR3 totals 15 residues. V was trimmed by 1 base and J by 4 bases, leaving 11 bases between them. CDR3: CASSEGEGAYNEQFF. The CDR3 DNA is TGTGCCAGCAGTGAAGGGGAGGGGGCTTACAATGAGCAGTTCTTC.

The genes are TRBV6-1 and TRBJ2-7, with D unresolved. Germline V lookup: CDR1 MNHNS, CDR2 SASEGT. This CDR3 region has 14 residues. With 8 bases removed from V and 5 bases from J, the gap between germline ends came to 19 bases. The CDR3 coding sequence is TGTGCCAGCGGAAGACTCCAGACCCCCCACGAGCAGTACTTC. This encodes CASGRLQTPHEQYF.

This clone was counted between two and nine times. The CDR3 loop is CSVEVQGALGRTGELFF. In DNA form, the CDR3 reads TGCAGCGTTGAAGTCCAGGGGGCACTCGGACGAACCGGGGAGCTGTTTTTT. The J gene is TRBJ2-2, the V gene TRBV29-1; 8 bases match TRBD1. CDR3 length: 17 residues. V dropped 1 base and J dropped 5; count of bases not matched to a gene: 12. Germline V CDR1 and CDR2: SQVTM, ANQGSEA.

The chain has TRBV30 and TRBJ2-5; D is unclear. Trimming pared 4 bases from V and 5 bases from J, leaving 14 bases between. The length of the CDR3 is 13 residues. Germline loops: CDR1 GTSNPN, CDR2 SVGIG (reference sequence). In nucleotides, the CDR3 is TGTGCCTGGACGGGCTTTGCCGTGGAGACCCAGTACTTC. This gives the protein CAWTGFAVETQYF.

CDR3 DNA: TGTGCCAGCAGCCCTTTTGGCGGGGGGTACGAGCAGTACTTC. Translated: CASSPFGGGYEQYF. The V call is TRBV11-2, the J call TRBJ2-7, with TRBD2 matching over 8 bases. CDR3 length equals 14 residues. Losses at the gene ends were 5 bases for V and 4 bases for J; bases not matched to a gene: 7. The germline V gene encodes CDR1 SGHAT and CDR2 FQNNGV.

This sequence joins TRBV2 and TRBJ2-7; possibly TRBD1 for D (6 bases). The V gene lost 2 bases and the J gene lost 2 bases, with 19 bases spanning the gap. Germline lookup yields CDR1 SNHLY and CDR2 FYNNEI. The CDR3 length is 17 residues. In DNA form, the CDR3 reads TGTGCCAGCAGTGAATGGTTCCAGGTGGACAGAACCTACGAGCAGTACTTC. Protein sequence: CASSEWFQVDRTYEQYF.

This rearrangement joins TRBV5-6 to TRBJ2-1, with a weak D call TRBD2 (6 bases). V lost 2 bases and J 8 bases, leaving 17 bases between the germline ends. This CDR3 is built from 15 residues. The germline V gene has CDR1 SGHDT and CDR2 YYEEEE. The CDR3 spells CASSFLTFGGDEQFF. The CDR3 DNA follows: TGTGCCAGCAGCTTTTTGACTTTCGGAGGGGATGAGCAGTTCTTC.

This clone was detected a few times. The chain couples TRBV29-1 to TRBJ2-5; 8 nucleotides line up with TRBD1. J gave up 4 bases and V 3 bases, and 4 bases lay outside the gene matches. This CDR3 is 13 amino acids long. The germline CDR1 and CDR2 sequences are SQVTM and ANQGSEA. The CDR3 bases are TGCAGCGTTGATCCGCAGGGGGCAGAGACCCAGTACTTC. This gives the protein CSVDPQGAETQYF. Together with reference TRBV29-1 and TRBJ2-5, the CDR3 gives the full variable domain: SAVISQKPSRDICQRGTSLTIQCQVDSQVTMMFWYRQQPGQSLTLIATANQGSEATYESGFVIDKFPISRPNLTFSTLTVSNMSPEDSSIYLCSVDPQGAETQYFGPGTRLLVL.

CDR3 bases: TGCAGTTCCCTCCTACTAGTGACAGATGAGCAGTTCTTC. It encodes CSSLLLVTDEQFF. J is TRBJ2-1 and V is TRBV29-1; D tentatively reads TRBD1 or TRBD2 (5 bases each). Per the germline V gene, CDR1 is SQVTM and CDR2 is ANQGSEA. This CDR3 has 13 amino acids.

The chain combines TRBV6-1 with TRBJ2-1; 7 nucleotides agree with TRBD2. V lost 1 base to trimming and J lost 7 bases; unmatched junction nucleotides: 7. The CDR3 has 15 amino acids. CDR1 MNHNS and CDR2 SASEGT come from the germline V gene. As DNA, the CDR3 is TGTGCCAGCAGTGAAGGCTTGCGGGAGATTAATGAGCAGTTCTTC. Its translation: CASSEGLREINEQFF.

The gene calls are TRBV5-4 and TRBJ2-1; 9 nucleotides align to TRBD2. The CDR3 sequence is 15 residues long. Trimming cost V 0 bases and J 7 bases; bases outside gene matches: 5. The germline V gene encodes CDR1 SGHNT and CDR2 YYREEE (reference sequence). In DNA form, the CDR3 reads TGTGCCAGCAGCTTGGTGGCTAGCGGGACGAATGAGCAGTTCTTC. This codes for CASSLVASGTNEQFF.